A selection of T cell receptor beta chains follows, all from one sample in a study of PD-L1 blockade in urothelial cancer. The method was immunoSEQ multiplex PCR; TCRdb's version includes in-frame clones alone and lacks a portion of them. The data show about 76,000 clones, approximately 90% seen once. The material was PBMCs, obtained around atezolizumab (anti-PD-L1) treatment. Receptors were obtained from a woman of 80 years or more with urothelial cancer. Each CDR3 is given with its conserved first and last residue. The D gene is left open where the match is weak. Clone size appears in some rows only: once, few, many, or a class for an expanded clone.

clone_size	d_call	v_call	j_call	cdr3_nt	cdr3_aa
once	TRBD1	TRBV27	TRBJ1-2	TGTGCCAGCAGAGTGGGGCAGGGGGATTTGTATGGCTACACCTTC	CASRVGQGDLYGYTF
-	TRBD1	TRBV5-1	TRBJ1-3	TGCGCCAGCAGCTTGCTACAGGGGGCTGGAAACACCATATATTTT	CASSLLQGAGNTIYF
-	TRBD1	TRBV11-1	TRBJ2-7	TGTGCCAGCAACAAAGGCTGGGACAGCTTCTCCTACGAGCAGTACTTC	CASNKGWDSFSYEQYF
-	-	TRBV6-1	TRBJ2-7	TGTGCCAGCAGGGCATCACAGGGATCCTACGAGCAGTACTTC	CASRASQGSYEQYF
-	TRBD1	TRBV2	TRBJ1-1	TGTGCCAGCAGTGAAGGAGGGACAGGGATGGCAGAAGCTTTCTTT	CASSEGGTGMAEAFF
-	TRBD1	TRBV6-1	TRBJ1-2	TGTGCCAGCAGTGTACAGGGGGTGGATGGCTACACCTTC	CASSVQGVDGYTF
-	TRBD2	TRBV27	TRBJ2-7	TGTGCCAGCAGCCGAATACTAGCGGGAGGTAACTACGAGCAGTACTTC	CASSRILAGGNYEQYF
-	TRBD1	TRBV19	TRBJ1-2	TGTGCCAGTAGTATAGACGTACAGGGGATTGACTATGGCTACACCTTC	CASSIDVQGIDYGYTF
-	-	TRBV5-6	TRBJ2-2	TGTGCCAGCAGCCCCCGGGGCACCGGGGAGCTGTTTTTT	CASSPRGTGELFF
-	TRBD2	TRBV27	TRBJ2-7	TGTGCCAGCAGTTTTTCCCCCCGCGGGAGCTCCTACGAGCAGTACTTC	CASSFSPRGSSYEQYF
-	TRBD2	TRBV10-1	TRBJ2-3	TGCGCCAGCAGTCCCGGAAGCGGGGATGTCCCGCAGTATTTT	CASSPGSGDVPQYF
-	-	TRBV7-8	TRBJ1-2	TGTGCCAGCGCGAAGGGGGAGACCTATGGCTACACCTTC	CASAKGETYGYTF
-	-	TRBV6-4	TRBJ1-5	TGTGCCAGCATACGGGGTCTTCAGCCCCAGCATTTT	CASIRGLQPQHF
-	-	TRBV7-3	TRBJ1-1	TGTGCCAGCAGCTTGTCCAGGGCGAACACTGAAGCTTTCTTT	CASSLSRANTEAFF
-	-	TRBV9	TRBJ1-1	TGTGCCAGCAGCCTCGGGCTCGGAGGGAGCACTGAAGCTTTCTTT	CASSLGLGGSTEAFF
few	TRBD2	TRBV10-1	TRBJ2-7	TGCGCCAGCAGTGAGTTCGCCGGCGGGAGTGTGGGTTACGAGCAGTACTTC	CASSEFAGGSVGYEQYF
-	TRBD1	TRBV2	TRBJ1-1	TGTGCCAGCAGGACCCCGGGACAGACTCCTGAAGCTTTCTTT	CASRTPGQTPEAFF
-	-	TRBV18	TRBJ2-7	TGTGCCAGCTCACCACCTCTAGCGACTAGGGACGAGCAGTACTTC	CASSPPLATRDEQYF
-	-	TRBV28	TRBJ1-1	TGTGCCAGCAGTGTTACTTTCATGAACACTGAAGCTTTCTTT	CASSVTFMNTEAFF
-	-	TRBV2	TRBJ1-2	TGTGCCAGCAGTGGGATCGAGGGGGGGGGCTACACCTTC	CASSGIEGGGYTF
-	TRBD1	TRBV28	TRBJ2-5	TGTGCCAGCAGTTTAGGACAGGACATCCAAGAGACCCAGTACTTC	CASSLGQDIQETQYF
-	-	TRBV28	TRBJ2-2	TGTGCCAGCATGGACAGTACCGGGGAGCTGTTTTTT	CASMDSTGELFF
-	TRBD1	TRBV19	TRBJ1-5	TGTGCCAGTAGTGTAATACAGGGGTCAAATCAGCCCCAGCATTTT	CASSVIQGSNQPQHF
-	-	TRBV2	TRBJ2-7	TGTGCCAGCAGTGTTGACAGGAGATACGAGCAGTACTTC	CASSVDRRYEQYF
-	TRBD1	TRBV5-4	TRBJ1-2	TGTGCCAGCAGCTTGGAGGGGGCGCGTAACTATGGCTACACCTTC	CASSLEGARNYGYTF
-	-	TRBV28	TRBJ2-1	TGTGCCAGCAGTTTACTTCGGTACAATGAGCAGTTCTTC	CASSLLRYNEQFF
-	TRBD2	TRBV6-5	TRBJ2-1	TGTGCCAGCAGGACGGCGGGAGGTTTAAAAGAGCAGTTCTTC	CASRTAGGLKEQFF
few	-	TRBV11-2	TRBJ1-1	TGTGCCAGCACCCCCGAGGGGAACACTGAAGCTTTCTTT	CASTPEGNTEAFF
-	-	TRBV4-2	TRBJ2-3	TGTGCCAGCAGCCAAGAATGGAGATCGCGGGGCACAGATACGCAGTATTTT	CASSQEWRSRGTDTQYF
once	TRBD1	TRBV9	TRBJ2-3	TGTGCCAGCAGCCTGGGGACAGGGGGATCCACAGATACGCAGTATTTT	CASSLGTGGSTDTQYF
-	-	TRBV2	TRBJ2-2	TGTGCCAGCAGTGAACAGGGAAGGATGACCGGGGAGCTGTTTTTT	CASSEQGRMTGELFF
-	TRBD2	TRBV6-5	TRBJ2-7	TGTGCCAGCAATCCTAGCGGGAGTTCCTACGAGCAGTACTTC	CASNPSGSSYEQYF
once	TRBD2	TRBV19	TRBJ2-1	TGTGCCAGTAGCGACTGGGGGGCGGGGGGTGAGCAGTTCTTC	CASSDWGAGGEQFF
-	-	TRBV6-1	TRBJ1-5	TGTGCCAGCAGTGAAGAGGGGTTGGCTGGCAATCAGCCCCAGCATTTT	CASSEEGLAGNQPQHF
once	-	TRBV5-1	TRBJ1-1	TGCGCCAGCAGCCTCTTCAACCCCGGACACTCGAACACTGAAGCTTTCTTT	CASSLFNPGHSNTEAFF
once	-	TRBV27	TRBJ1-1	TGTGCCAGCAGTTTATCAGCAGCGAGGACTGAAGCTTTCTTT	CASSLSAARTEAFF
-	TRBD2	TRBV28	TRBJ2-5	TGTGCCAGCAGTTTAATAGGGGCGGGGGGAGAGACCCAGTACTTC	CASSLIGAGGETQYF
-	-	TRBV4-1	TRBJ2-7	TGCGCCAGCAGCTGGGACTCGGGGTACGAGCAGTACTTC	CASSWDSGYEQYF
-	TRBD1	TRBV19	TRBJ2-5	TGTGCCAGTAGTAGTGGACAGGGATGGGTTGAGACCCAGTACTTC	CASSSGQGWVETQYF
-	-	TRBV2	TRBJ2-1	TGTGCCAGCAGTGAAGCCTCTAGAATAGGCAATGAGCAGTTCTTC	CASSEASRIGNEQFF
-	-	TRBV5-6	TRBJ1-1	TGTGCCAGCAGCTTGGGTCTCCAGGGAACTTTCTTT	CASSLGLQGTFF
-	-	TRBV5-6	TRBJ2-3	TGTGCCAGCAGCTGGGCGACGGACAGCCATACGCAGTATTTT	CASSWATDSHTQYF
-	-	TRBV5-6	TRBJ2-3	TGTGCCAGCTCTCTTTCTCACCAACAAGTGGGCACAGATACGCAGTATTTT	CASSLSHQQVGTDTQYF
-	TRBD1	TRBV4-2	TRBJ1-2	TGTGCCAGCAGCCAAGGAGGGACAGTGGCTCACTACACCTTC	CASSQGGTVAHYTF
-	TRBD1	TRBV19	TRBJ2-4	TGTGCCAGTAGTAGGGGACAGGGGGTCTTAGCCAAAAACATTCAGTACTTC	CASSRGQGVLAKNIQYF
-	TRBD1	TRBV19	TRBJ1-2	TGTGCCAGTAGTATATTTGGGGGACAGGCCTATGGCTACACCTTC	CASSIFGGQAYGYTF
-	TRBD2	TRBV15	TRBJ2-7	TGTGCCACCTTCCAGCCGGGGGGAAGCTCCTACGAGCAGTACTTC	CATFQPGGSSYEQYF